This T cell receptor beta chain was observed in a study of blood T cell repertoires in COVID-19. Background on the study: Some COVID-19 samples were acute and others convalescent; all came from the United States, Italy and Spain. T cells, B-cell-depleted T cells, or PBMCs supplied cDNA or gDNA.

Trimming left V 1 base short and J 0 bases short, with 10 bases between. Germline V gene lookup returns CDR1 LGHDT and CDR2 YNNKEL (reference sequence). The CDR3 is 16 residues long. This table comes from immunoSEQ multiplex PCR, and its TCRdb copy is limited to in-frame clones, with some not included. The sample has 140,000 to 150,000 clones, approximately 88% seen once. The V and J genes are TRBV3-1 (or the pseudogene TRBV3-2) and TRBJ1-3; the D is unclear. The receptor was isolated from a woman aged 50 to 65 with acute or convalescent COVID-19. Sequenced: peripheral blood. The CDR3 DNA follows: TGTGCCAGCAGCCAAGGTCCGGTTTCCTCTGGAAACACCATATATTTT. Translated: CASSQGPVSSGNTIYF.